One and the same sample provided the 26 T cell receptor beta chains below, sequenced in a study of blood T cell repertoires in COVID-19 (TCRdb year 2020). The library was produced with the immunoSEQ multiplex PCR assay. TCRdb stores this immuneACCESS table with in-frame sequences only. Part of the clones is absent; in the studies checked, under half of the shortfall reflects unresolved V genes, and no reason is known for the rest. Across this sample there are under 400,000 clones, with 87% seen only once. The ten largest clones represent approximately 1.8% of the sample. Material: PBMCs or T cells enriched from blood (not recorded which). These receptors were obtained from a man in his forties in a cohort exposed to, infected with or recovered from COVID-19 (not recorded which).

The rearrangement uses TRBV10-3 and TRBJ2-7; 13 bases map to TRBD2. The CDR3 has 15 residues. V lost 4 bases and J lost 2; bases outside the gene matches: 2. Germline assignment: CDR1 ENHRY and CDR2 SYGVKD. CDR3 loop: CAISGGTSGTYEQYF. As DNA, the CDR3 is TGTGCCATCAGTGGCGGGACTAGCGGGACCTACGAGCAGTACTTC.

V usage is TRBV12-5 and J usage is TRBJ1-1, with D possibly matching TRBD1 (6 bases). Germline V gene sequence: CDR1 LGHNT, CDR2 FRNRAP. V gave up 1 base and J gave up 2 bases, with 17 bases separating them. CDR3 size: 17 residues. The CDR3 spells CASGLAPTGQFNTEAFF. The CDR3, as DNA: TGTGCTAGTGGTTTGGCGCCGACGGGACAATTTAACACTGAAGCTTTCTTT. The whole variable domain, remainder taken from reference TRBV12-5 and TRBJ1-1, is DARVTQTPRHKVTEMGQEVTMRCQPILGHNTVFWYRQTMMQGLELLAYFRNRAPLDDSGMPKDRFSAEMPDATLATLKIQPSEPRDSAVYFCASGLAPTGQFNTEAFFGQGTRLTVV.

The rearrangement uses TRBV4-1 and TRBJ1-4, with D perhaps TRBD1 (5 bases). Germline-derived CDR1 and CDR2 are MGHRA and YSYEKL. The CDR3 covers 15 residues. With 0 bases removed from V and 8 bases from J, the gap between germline ends came to 13 bases. As DNA, the CDR3 is TGCGCCAGCAGCCAAGAGGGCAGGGTGTGGGAAAAACTGTTTTTT. Translation: CASSQEGRVWEKLFF.

This chain links TRBV19 with TRBJ1-2; 12 bases line up with TRBD1. Germline loops: CDR1 LNHDA, CDR2 SQIVND (reference sequence). V was pared by 11 bases and J by 8 bases, with 9 bases of the junction left unmatched. CDR3 length equals 13 residues. The CDR3 DNA sequence: TGTGCCGCCCGGGACAGGGGGCGAGGGGGCTACACCTTC. It encodes CAARDRGRGGYTF. Full variable domain (remainder filled in from reference TRBV19 and TRBJ1-2): DGGITQSPKYLFRKEGQNVTLSCEQNLNHDAMYWYRQDPGQGLRLIYYSQIVNDFQKGDIAEGYSVSREKKESFPLTVTSAQKNPTAFYLCAARDRGRGGYTFGSGTRLTVV.

The V call is TRBV24-1, the J call TRBJ2-3; TRBD1 is a possible D gene (5 bases). Germline values: CDR1 KGHDR, CDR2 SFDVKD. Trimming took 4 bases from V and 3 from J, leaving 7 bases between them. The CDR3 contains 13 residues. CDR3 sequence reads: CATSEPGTDTQYF. The CDR3 DNA follows: TGTGCCACCAGTGAGCCAGGGACAGATACGCAGTATTTT.

The chain combines TRBV30 with TRBJ2-5; 11 bases line up with TRBD1. This CDR3 contains 12 residues. The trim removed 8 bases at V and 7 bases at J, leaving 6 bases unmatched. Germline V gene data show CDR1 as GTSNPN and CDR2 as SVGIG (reference sequence). CDR3 DNA sequence: TGTGCCGGGGACAGGGGGGTGGGGACCCAGTACTTC. Its translation is CAGDRGVGTQYF. Supplemented by reference TRBV30 and TRBJ2-5, the full variable domain reads SQTIHQWPATLVQPVGSPLSLECTVEGTSNPNLYWYRQAAGRGLQLLFYSVGIGQISSEVPQNLSASRPQDRQFILSSKKLLLSDSGFYLCAGDRGVGTQYFGPGTRLLVL.

J is TRBJ1-3 and V is TRBV27, with D uncertain. The CDR3 has 17 residues. Germline V lookup: CDR1 MNHEY, CDR2 SMNVEV (reference sequence). Deletions cut 5 bases from V and 4 bases from J, with 21 bases between. The CDR3 sequence: CASSPPTLGPAGNTIYF. CDR3 sequence (DNA): TGTGCCAGCAGTCCCCCTACCTTGGGCCCGGCAGGAAACACCATATATTTT.

A remark on this clone: Other DNA sequences of this sample code for an identical CDR3. V is TRBV28 and J is TRBJ2-7; tentatively, D is TRBD1 (5 bases). Germline V CDR1 and CDR2: MDHEN, SYDVKM. The V end lost 3 bases, the J end lost 3 bases, and 6 bases lay between the germline ends. The CDR3 contains 12 residues. This chain's CDR3 is CASSLQGYEQYF. The DNA of the CDR3 is TGTGCCAGCAGTTTGCAGGGCTACGAGCAGTACTTC.

The rearrangement links TRBV3-1 (or the pseudogene TRBV3-2) to TRBJ2-1, with D tentatively TRBD2 (6 bases). CDR1 and CDR2 (germline): LGHDT, YNNKEL (reference sequence). Deletions cut 3 bases from V and 1 base from J, with 13 bases between. CDR3 size: 16 residues. CDR3 protein: CASSHSGTRSYNEQFF. In DNA, the CDR3 is TGTGCCAGCAGCCACTCCGGGACTCGTTCCTACAATGAGCAGTTCTTC.

The CDR3 is CASSYSKQGTGELFF. DNA for the CDR3: TGTGCCAGCAGTTACTCGAAGCAGGGGACCGGGGAGCTGTTTTTT. The chain employs TRBV6-5 and TRBJ2-2, with D tentatively TRBD1 (6 bases). Trimming took 0 bases from V and 5 from J, leaving 10 bases between them. The CDR3 length is 15 residues. Germline assignment: CDR1 MNHEY and CDR2 SVGAGI.

The chain carries TRBV3-1 (or the pseudogene TRBV3-2) and TRBJ1-2, with D possibly being TRBD1 (5 bases). Germline V CDR1 and CDR2: LGHDT, YNNKEL (reference sequence). The V and J ends lost 1 base and 8 bases respectively, with 8 bases between them. This CDR3 is built from 12 residues. The CDR3 spells CASSQGQGGYTF. CDR3 DNA: TGTGCCAGCAGCCAAGGGCAGGGAGGCTACACCTTC.

The V call is TRBV3-1 (or the pseudogene TRBV3-2), the J call TRBJ1-2, with 8 nucleotides matching TRBD1. V lost 3 bases to trimming and J lost 5 bases; unmatched junction nucleotides: 2. CDR3 length: 13 residues. The V gene's germline CDR1 is LGHDT and CDR2 YNNKEL (reference sequence). The CDR3 loop is CASSQGQAYGYTF. The DNA of the CDR3 is TGTGCCAGCAGCCAGGGACAGGCTTATGGCTACACCTTC.

The chain is built from TRBV5-1 and TRBJ1-1; tentatively, D is TRBD1 (5 bases). Trimming took off 3 bases at V and 4 bases at J, with 10 bases between the two ends. Germline lookup yields CDR1 SGHRS and CDR2 YFSETQ. The CDR3 spans 13 residues. CDR3 region: CASSYDRPTEAFF. As DNA, the CDR3 is TGCGCCAGCAGCTACGACAGACCCACTGAAGCTTTCTTT.

Of note for this clone: Additional DNA sequences in this sample encode the identical CDR3. The chain uses TRBV19 and TRBJ1-5, with D possibly matching TRBD1 (5 bases). Trimming stripped 3 bases from V and 4 bases from J, with 10 bases between. This CDR3 has 14 residues. From germline, CDR1 is LNHDA and CDR2 SQIVND (reference sequence). DNA of the CDR3: TGTGCCAGTAGTATCAGGCAGGGAAATCAGCCCCAGCATTTT. Translation gives CASSIRQGNQPQHF.

This clone was picked up one time. The rearrangement joins TRBV5-5 to TRBJ2-1; TRBD1 might be the D (6 bases). The length of the CDR3 is 12 residues. Germline CDR1 SGHKS, CDR2 YYEKEE (reference sequence). V lost 2 bases and J lost 8, with 8 bases in between. The CDR3 bases are TGTGCCAGCAGCTTCAGGGGAGATGAGCAGTTCTTC. Translating it yields CASSFRGDEQFF.

V and J are TRBV10-1 and TRBJ2-5, with D perhaps matching TRBD2 (5 bases). V was pared by 6 bases and J by 1 base, with 12 bases between. This CDR3 spans 14 amino acids. Germline values: CDR1 WNHNN, CDR2 SYGVQD (reference sequence). CDR3 in DNA: TGCGCCAGCAGCAAGTCGAGGGCCCAAGAGACCCAGTACTTC. Its protein is CASSKSRAQETQYF.

The V call is TRBV14, the J call TRBJ2-1; 10 nucleotides align to TRBD2. This CDR3 is built from 17 residues. CDR1 is SGHDN, CDR2 FVKESK, per germline. V lost 0 bases and J lost 6; bases outside the gene matches: 8. The CDR3 sequence: CASSQDVGAGGLNEQFF. The DNA of the CDR3 is TGTGCCAGCAGCCAAGACGTCGGAGCGGGAGGGCTCAATGAGCAGTTCTTC.

The chain has TRBV7-2 and TRBJ2-5; 9 nucleotides agree with TRBD2. In germline, CDR1 is SGHTA, CDR2 FQGNSA. Germline trimming cut 5 bases from V and 1 base from J; bases unmatched to any gene: 11. The CDR3 length is 17 residues. Here the CDR3 DNA reads TGTGCCAGCAGCCAAACTAGCGGGTCAACAGCCCAAGAGACCCAGTACTTC. Encoded protein: CASSQTSGSTAQETQYF.

The chain is built from TRBV30 and TRBJ1-1; TRBD1 aligns across 7 bases. CDR1 is GTSNPN, CDR2 SVGIG, per germline (reference sequence). With V trimmed by 1 base and J by 8 bases, 4 bases remained unmatched. The CDR3 is made up of 12 amino acids. The CDR3 coding sequence is TGTGCCTGGAGTGCCTACAGGGGCGAAGCTTTCTTT. Its protein is CAWSAYRGEAFF.

The chain uses TRBV19 and TRBJ2-3; 7 bases match TRBD1. The germline V gene encodes CDR1 LNHDA and CDR2 SQIVND (reference sequence). This CDR3 comprises 13 residues. V lost 5 bases, J lost 4 bases, and 3 bases stayed unmatched. CDR3: CASSETGSDTQYF. The CDR3, as DNA: TGTGCCAGTAGTGAGACAGGGTCAGATACGCAGTATTTT.

CDR3 sequence (DNA): TGTGCCAGCTCTGCCGGGTACTATGGCTACACCTTC. This sequence encodes CASSAGYYGYTF. The V call is TRBV18, the J call TRBJ1-2; D uncertain. Per the germline V gene, CDR1 is KGHSH and CDR2 is LQKENI. The CDR3 consists of 12 residues. Deletions cut 6 bases from V and 3 bases from J, with 8 bases between.

V usage is TRBV5-1 and J usage is TRBJ2-2, with 9 bases fitting TRBD2. The V gene's germline CDR1 is SGHRS and CDR2 YFSETQ. The CDR3 has 15 amino acids. Trimming at V came to 4 bases and at J to 4 bases, leaving 5 bases not matched to a gene. DNA for the CDR3: TGCGCCAGCAGCGCGGGACTAGCAGCCACCGGGGAGCTGTTTTTT. Translation: CASSAGLAATGELFF.

The chain employs TRBV7-9 and TRBJ1-2; no reliable D call. CDR3 size: 11 residues. From germline, CDR1 is SEHNR and CDR2 FQNEAQ (reference sequence). V was cut by 5 bases and J by 2 bases, with 3 bases left in between. Written as DNA, the CDR3 is TGTGCCAGCAGCCAAAACTATGGCTACACCTTC. This translates into CASSQNYGYTF.

The genes are TRBV10-3 and TRBJ2-3; 9 bases agree with TRBD2. The germline V gene encodes CDR1 ENHRY and CDR2 SYGVKD. This CDR3 contains 15 residues. V was pared by 6 bases and J by 0 bases, with 4 bases of the junction left unmatched. The CDR3: CAIRGLAASTDTQYF. In DNA form, the CDR3 reads TGTGCCATCAGGGGACTAGCTGCGAGCACAGATACGCAGTATTTT.

This clone was recorded only once. The chain combines TRBV28 with TRBJ1-3, with TRBD1 as a possible D gene (6 bases). Germline loops: CDR1 MDHEN, CDR2 SYDVKM. The CDR3 has 13 residues. V shed 7 bases and J shed 2 bases, with 9 bases lying between them. CDR3 sequence (DNA): TGTGCCAGCAAACAGGGACCTGGAAACACCATATATTTT. This encodes CASKQGPGNTIYF. The full variable domain, with the rest looked up from reference TRBV28 and TRBJ1-3, is DVKVTQSSRYLVKRTGEKVFLECVQDMDHENMFWYRQDPGLGLRLIYFSYDVKMKEKGDIPEGYSVSREKKERFSLILESASTNQTSMYLCASKQGPGNTIYFGEGSWLTVV.

The chain carries TRBV19 and TRBJ1-1, with D hard to call. Germline values: CDR1 LNHDA, CDR2 SQIVND (reference sequence). V lost 9 bases to trimming and J lost 1 base, with 12 bases between them. The CDR3 covers 13 residues. CDR3 bases: TGTGCCAGCACTTATGGGCCGAACACTGAAGCTTTCTTT. This gives the protein CASTYGPNTEAFF. The whole variable domain, filled in from reference TRBV19 and TRBJ1-1, reads DGGITQSPKYLFRKEGQNVTLSCEQNLNHDAMYWYRQDPGQGLRLIYYSQIVNDFQKGDIAEGYSVSREKKESFPLTVTSAQKNPTAFYLCASTYGPNTEAFFGQGTRLTVV.